This T cell receptor (beta chain) was captured by sequencing in a study of shared clonotypes between healthy human individuals. The V and J ends lost 5 bases and 3 bases respectively, with 19 bases between them. This CDR3 is 16 amino acids long. Germline loops: CDR1 SGHDN, CDR2 FVKESK. This clone was seen only once. Method: immunoSEQ multiplex PCR; TCRdb's copy keeps in-frame clones and lacks some. The sample yields millions of clones, 93% seen once. The chain uses TRBV14 and TRBJ1-2, with D possibly matching TRBD1 (5 bases). Sequenced input: naive CD4+ T cells from PBMCs. Subset described: CD45RA+ positively selected. This clonotype was sampled from a man between 18 and 35 years old in good health. Some clones in this sample may be carry-over from other donors' samples. For the CDR3, the DNA is TGTGCCAGCAGCTGGGGACGGAGTCGGGGGGACTATGGCTACACCTTC. Amino acids: CASSWGRSRGDYGYTF.